The subject of this entry is one TCR beta chain. Its antigen is currently unknown. With 4 bases removed from V and 1 base from J, the gap between germline ends came to 13 bases. This CDR3 region has 15 residues. The V gene's germline CDR1 is SGHRS and CDR2 YFSETQ. The sample comes from a study of shared clonotypes between healthy human individuals. Naive CD8 cells comprised CD45RO-negative, CCR7-positively selected cells, excluding terminally differentiated effector memory CD45RA+ cells. Profiled with immunoSEQ multiplex PCR; TCRdb holds only in-frame clones, not every one. This table holds 760,000 or so clones, about 96% found once. Study conclusions and caveats: Estimated richness values were generally larger in naive subsets than in memory subsets.

Sequenced sample: naive CD8+ T cells sorted from blood. The chain employs TRBV5-1 and TRBJ2-3, with no clear D. The receptor was derived from a man younger than 40 in good health. This chain's CDR3 is CASSLETLGTDTQYF. In DNA, the CDR3 is TGCGCCAGCAGCCTAGAGACACTCGGCACAGATACGCAGTATTTT.